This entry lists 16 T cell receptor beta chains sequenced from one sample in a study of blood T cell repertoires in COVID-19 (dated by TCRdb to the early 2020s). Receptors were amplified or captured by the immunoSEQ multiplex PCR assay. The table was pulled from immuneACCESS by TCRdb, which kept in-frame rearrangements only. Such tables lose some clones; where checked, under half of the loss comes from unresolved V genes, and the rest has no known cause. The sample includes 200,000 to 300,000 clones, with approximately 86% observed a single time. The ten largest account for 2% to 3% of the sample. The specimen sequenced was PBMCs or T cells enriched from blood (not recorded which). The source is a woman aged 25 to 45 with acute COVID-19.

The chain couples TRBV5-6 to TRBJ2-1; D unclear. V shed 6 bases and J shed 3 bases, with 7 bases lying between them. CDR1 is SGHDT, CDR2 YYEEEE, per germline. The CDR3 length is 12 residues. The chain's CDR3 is CASTDNYNEQFF. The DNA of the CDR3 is TGTGCCAGCACAGACAACTACAATGAGCAGTTCTTC.

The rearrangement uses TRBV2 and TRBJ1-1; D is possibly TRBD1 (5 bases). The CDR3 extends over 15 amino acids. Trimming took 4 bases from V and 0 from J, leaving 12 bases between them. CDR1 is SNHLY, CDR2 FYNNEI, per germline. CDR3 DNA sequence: TGTGCCAGCAGTGGGTGGGGGGATATGAACACTGAAGCTTTCTTT. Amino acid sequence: CASSGWGDMNTEAFF.

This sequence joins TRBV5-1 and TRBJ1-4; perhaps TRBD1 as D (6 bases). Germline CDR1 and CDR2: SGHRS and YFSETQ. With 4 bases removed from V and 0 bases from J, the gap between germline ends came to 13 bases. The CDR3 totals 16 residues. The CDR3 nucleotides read TGCGCCAGCAGCGACGGAGGGGGGGCAACTAATGAAAAACTGTTTTTT. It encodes CASSDGGGATNEKLFF. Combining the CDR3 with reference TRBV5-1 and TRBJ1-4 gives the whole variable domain KAGVTQTPRYLIKTRGQQVTLSCSPISGHRSVSWYQQTPGQGLQFLFEYFSETQRNKGNFPGRFSGRQFSNSRSEMNVSTLELGDSALYLCASSDGGGATNEKLFFGSGTQLSVL.

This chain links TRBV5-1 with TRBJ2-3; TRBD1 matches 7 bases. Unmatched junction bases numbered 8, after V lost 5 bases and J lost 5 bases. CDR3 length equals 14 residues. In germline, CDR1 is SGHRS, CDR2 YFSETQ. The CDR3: CASSFKGAGDTQYF. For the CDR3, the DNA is TGCGCCAGCAGTTTTAAGGGGGCGGGAGATACGCAGTATTTT.

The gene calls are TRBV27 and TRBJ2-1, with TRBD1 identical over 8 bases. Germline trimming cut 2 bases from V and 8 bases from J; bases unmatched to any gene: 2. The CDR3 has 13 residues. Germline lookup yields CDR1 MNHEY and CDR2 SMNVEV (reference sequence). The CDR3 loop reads CASSLGQGYEQFF. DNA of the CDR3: TGTGCCAGCAGTTTAGGACAGGGTTATGAGCAGTTCTTC.

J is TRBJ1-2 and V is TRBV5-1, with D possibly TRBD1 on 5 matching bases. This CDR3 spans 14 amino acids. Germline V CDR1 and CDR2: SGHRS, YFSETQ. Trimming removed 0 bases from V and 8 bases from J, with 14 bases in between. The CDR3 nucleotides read TGCGCCAGCAGCTTGGATCGGGGGAGTGGAGGCTACACCTTC. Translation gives CASSLDRGSGGYTF.

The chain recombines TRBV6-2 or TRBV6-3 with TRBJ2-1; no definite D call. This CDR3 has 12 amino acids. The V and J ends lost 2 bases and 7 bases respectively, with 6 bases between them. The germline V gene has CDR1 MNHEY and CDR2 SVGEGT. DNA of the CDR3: TGTGCCAGCAGTTACCCTCCGAATGAGCAGTTCTTC. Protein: CASSYPPNEQFF.

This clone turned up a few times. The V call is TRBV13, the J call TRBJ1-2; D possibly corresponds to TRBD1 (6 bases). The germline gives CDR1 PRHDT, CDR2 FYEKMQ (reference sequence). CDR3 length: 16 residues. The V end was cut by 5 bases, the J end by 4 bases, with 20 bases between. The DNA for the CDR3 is TGTGCCAGCAGCACCAGGGGCGCGCTCCCGGTCTATGGCTACACCTTC. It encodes CASSTRGALPVYGYTF.

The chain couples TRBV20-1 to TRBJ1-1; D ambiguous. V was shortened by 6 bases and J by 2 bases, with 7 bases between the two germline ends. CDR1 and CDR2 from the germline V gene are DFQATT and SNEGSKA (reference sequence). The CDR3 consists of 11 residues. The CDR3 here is CSARRNTEAFF. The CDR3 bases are TGCAGTGCGAGGAGAAACACTGAAGCTTTCTTT.

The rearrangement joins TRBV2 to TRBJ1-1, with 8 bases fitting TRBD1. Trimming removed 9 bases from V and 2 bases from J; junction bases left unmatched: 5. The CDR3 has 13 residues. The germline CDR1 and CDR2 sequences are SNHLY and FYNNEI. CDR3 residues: CARSGQGNTEAFF. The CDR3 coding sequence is TGTGCCAGATCCGGACAGGGAAACACTGAAGCTTTCTTT.

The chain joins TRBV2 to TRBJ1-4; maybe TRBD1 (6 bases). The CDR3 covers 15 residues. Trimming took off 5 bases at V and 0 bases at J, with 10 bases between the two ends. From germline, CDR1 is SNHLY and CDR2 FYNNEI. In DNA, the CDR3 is TGTGCCAGCAGTACCCCAGGGGCAACTAATGAAAAACTGTTTTTT. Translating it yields CASSTPGATNEKLFF.

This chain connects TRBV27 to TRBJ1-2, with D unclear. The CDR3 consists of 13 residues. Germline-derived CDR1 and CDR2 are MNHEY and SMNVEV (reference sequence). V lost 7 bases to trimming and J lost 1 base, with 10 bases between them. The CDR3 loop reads CASTGGLNYGYTF. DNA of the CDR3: TGTGCCAGCACTGGAGGCCTTAACTATGGCTACACCTTC.

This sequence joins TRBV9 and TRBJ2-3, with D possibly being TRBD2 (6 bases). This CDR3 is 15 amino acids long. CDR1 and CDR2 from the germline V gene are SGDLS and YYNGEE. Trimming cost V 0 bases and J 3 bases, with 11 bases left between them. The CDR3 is CASSVGRGRTDTQYF. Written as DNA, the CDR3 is TGTGCCAGCAGCGTAGGGCGGGGTAGGACAGATACGCAGTATTTT.

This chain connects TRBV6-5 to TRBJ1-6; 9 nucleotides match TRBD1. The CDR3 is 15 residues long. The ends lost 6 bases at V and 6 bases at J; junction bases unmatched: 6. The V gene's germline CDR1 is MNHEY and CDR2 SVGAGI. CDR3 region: CASSPMTGGNSPLHF. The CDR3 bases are TGTGCCAGCAGCCCGATGACAGGGGGTAATTCACCCCTCCACTTT.

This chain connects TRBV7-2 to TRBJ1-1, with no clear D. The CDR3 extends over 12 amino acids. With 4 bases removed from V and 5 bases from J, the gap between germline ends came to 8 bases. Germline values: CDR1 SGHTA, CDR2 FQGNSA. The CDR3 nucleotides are TGTGCCAGCAGCTCCCTACGGACTGAAGCTTTCTTT. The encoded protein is CASSSLRTEAFF.

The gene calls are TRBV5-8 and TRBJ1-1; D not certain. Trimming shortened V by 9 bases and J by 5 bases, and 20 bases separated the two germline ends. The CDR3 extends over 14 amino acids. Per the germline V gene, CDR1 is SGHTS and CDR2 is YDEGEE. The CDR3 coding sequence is TGTGCCACCCCCCCCCTACACGTGAGGACTGAAGCTTTCTTT. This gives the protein CATPPLHVRTEAFF.